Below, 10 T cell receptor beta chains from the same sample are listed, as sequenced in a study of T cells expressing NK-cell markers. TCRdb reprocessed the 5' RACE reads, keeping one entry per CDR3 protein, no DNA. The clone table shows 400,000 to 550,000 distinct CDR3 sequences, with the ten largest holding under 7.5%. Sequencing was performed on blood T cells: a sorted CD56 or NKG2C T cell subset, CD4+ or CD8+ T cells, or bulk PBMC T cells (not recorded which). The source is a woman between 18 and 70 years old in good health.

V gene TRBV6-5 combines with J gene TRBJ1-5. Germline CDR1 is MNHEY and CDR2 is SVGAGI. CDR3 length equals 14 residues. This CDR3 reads CASSHRDFNQPQHF.

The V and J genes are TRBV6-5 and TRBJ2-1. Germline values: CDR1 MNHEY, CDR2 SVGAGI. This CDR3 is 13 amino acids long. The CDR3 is CASSYTLYNEQFF.

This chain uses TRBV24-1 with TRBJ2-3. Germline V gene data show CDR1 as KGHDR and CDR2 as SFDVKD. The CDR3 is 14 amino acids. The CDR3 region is CATSDEVGTDTQYF.

CDR3 region: CASSLASIGTSTDTQYF. The rearrangement uses TRBV5-1 and TRBJ2-3. The CDR3 runs to 17 residues. CDR1 and CDR2 from the germline V gene are SGHRS and YFSETQ.

The CDR3 reads CASSLGVLGGETQYF. The rearrangement uses TRBV28 and TRBJ2-5; TCRdb outputs TRBD1, but without DNA this stays unchecked. The CDR3 is made up of 15 amino acids. The germline V gene has CDR1 MDHEN and CDR2 SYDVKM.

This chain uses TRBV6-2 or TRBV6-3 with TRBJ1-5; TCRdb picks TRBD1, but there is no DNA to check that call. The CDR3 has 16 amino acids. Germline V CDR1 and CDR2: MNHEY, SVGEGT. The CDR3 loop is CASSKTGTGVNQPQHF.

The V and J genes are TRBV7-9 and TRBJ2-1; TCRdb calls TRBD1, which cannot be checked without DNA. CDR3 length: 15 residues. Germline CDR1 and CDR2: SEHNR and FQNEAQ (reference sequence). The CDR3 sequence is CASRSVGGSYNEQFF.

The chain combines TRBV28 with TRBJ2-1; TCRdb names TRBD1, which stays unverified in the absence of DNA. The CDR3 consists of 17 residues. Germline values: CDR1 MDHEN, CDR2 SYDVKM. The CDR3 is CASSFGVGRPHLVEQFF.

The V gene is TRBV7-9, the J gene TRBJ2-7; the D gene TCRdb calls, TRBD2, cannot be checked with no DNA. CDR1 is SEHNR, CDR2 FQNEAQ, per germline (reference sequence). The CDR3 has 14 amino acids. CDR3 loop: CASASWGSGYEQYF.

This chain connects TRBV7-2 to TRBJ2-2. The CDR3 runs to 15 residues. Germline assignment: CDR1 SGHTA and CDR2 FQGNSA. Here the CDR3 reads CASSLAHRGSGELFF. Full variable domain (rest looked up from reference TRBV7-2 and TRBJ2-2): GAGVSQSPSNKVTEKGKDVELRCDPISGHTALYWYRQSLGQGLEFLIYFQGNSAPDKSGLPSDRFSAERTGGSVSTLTIQRTQQEDSAVYLCASSLAHRGSGELFFGEGSRLTVL.